This T cell receptor beta chain was documented in a study of blood T cell repertoires in COVID-19. Among Cohort 3 donors, those recovered had two negative PCRs, clearance, or symptom resolution. The germline V gene has CDR1 SGHTA and CDR2 FQGNSA. V was pared by 4 bases and J by 6 bases, with 9 bases of the junction left unmatched. This CDR3 spans 17 amino acids. Method: immunoSEQ multiplex PCR; TCRdb's copy keeps in-frame clones and lacks some. The sample lists 240,000 or so clones, about 89% seen once, with around 10% in the top ten. The V gene is TRBV7-2, the J gene TRBJ1-6, with TRBD1 matching 10 bases. The clonotype originates from a man aged 35 to 55 who had recovered from COVID-19. Sequenced material: PBMCs or T cells enriched from blood (not recorded which). The CDR3 DNA reads TGTGCCAGCAGCTCGACAGACAGGGGGCGGGGTAATTCACCCCTCCACTTT. The encoded protein is CASSSTDRGRGNSPLHF.